This T cell receptor beta chain originates from a study of blood T cells in healthy people across ages (dated by TCRdb to about 2015). Background on the whole study: Template switching captured roughly one uniquely barcoded TCR beta cDNA molecule per two T cells in model experiments. Using deep sequencing normalized with unique cDNA molecular identifiers, the study measured how TCR beta repertoire diversity changes with age. The donors were split into four age groups: young (average approximately 16 years), middle-aged (39), aged (over 55) and long-lived (approximately 89). To avoid experimental bias, donors of different ages were randomly spread across the sequencing lanes. For two donors (one aged 18 to 29 and one aged 80 or older), the study analyzed two additional independent replicas of 1 million unique cDNA reads from the same blood draw.

In regard to this clonotype: Its antigen remains unidentified. Within one base of it there is no much larger clone, and no base qualities were kept.

Library preparation used 5' RACE. The run used an Illumina HiSeq 2500. A second PCR of about 6 to 12 cycles was run with a J-beta primer mix and a sample-barcoded 5' primer. Each TCR beta cDNA molecule received a unique molecular identifier from a template-switch 5' adaptor carrying 12 random nucleotides. Each sample yielded at least 2.5 million CDR3-containing paired-end reads. All of the RNA was converted into first-strand cDNA using the Mint cDNA synthesis kit, with a TRBC-specific oligonucleotide serving as the primer. Following uracil-DNA glycosylase treatment, all cDNA underwent a first 18-cycle PCR with the universal primers M1SS and BC2_uni_R. The study's processing was this. Normalization of each sample was performed by random selection of 1 million high-quality reads, each carrying a distinct molecular identifier. Instead of being binned into consensus sequences, reads that shared molecular identifiers were thrown out. CDR3 identification, clonotype clustering and error correction used MiTCR with a Q25 quality threshold and the strictest error-elimination algorithm. A nonparametric unseen species model with Euler transformation was used to estimate lower-bound total TCR beta diversity. TCRdb's own reprocessing of the public reads used fastp at Q25 and MiXCR and kept productive beta chains. CDR3 protein duplicates are merged, each entry listing the most common genes and DNA. The V and J calls shown here were made by TCRdb, not taken from the authors' results. For this sample the table gives roughly 1,800,000 distinct CDR3 sequences, of which 49% were detected only once. Together, the top ten hold roughly 2.1% of the sample.

The germline V gene provides CDR1 SGHTA and CDR2 FQGNSA. The CDR3 holds 15 amino acids from the cysteine to the phenylalanine. CDR3 DNA is the only sequence kept; it has 45 bases, read in frame from the first base. Unmatched junction bases come to 3, with V trimmed by 1 base and J by 2 bases. What the study reported, not specific to this receptor: As age increased, observed TCR beta diversity per million T cells dropped in a roughly linear way, and a significant reduction was already evident by age roughly 40. Compared with the aged group, more naive CD4+ T cells, fewer expanded clones and increased TCR diversity were shown by the long-lived group, suggesting age selection. Since profiling was done on bulk unsorted PBMCs, naive and antigen-experienced compartments could not be conclusively compared. Donor CMV infection status was unknown, potentially confounding age-related changes in expanded clonotypes. Estimates of total diversity from one million sequenced T cells were regarded as lower bounds and underestimates. Observed TCR beta diversity correlated strongly with the percentage of naive T cells measured by flow cytometry.

Systemically healthy Caucasian individuals from Russia, over 30 in total and aged roughly 6 to 100 years, were included as donors. Each donor gave about 9.7 milliliters of peripheral blood, drawn into EDTA-treated Vacutainer tubes. PBMCs were isolated by Ficoll-Paque density-gradient centrifugation, with at least 6.5 million obtained per sample. Trizol reagent was used to extract total RNA from PBMCs, with at least 5 micrograms per sample. For every donor, flow cytometry on a PBMC aliquot measured the percentage of naive CD45RAhigh/CD27high T cells. The chain is made from TRBV7-2 and TRBJ1-2; TRBD1 agrees with 8 junctional bases. Sequenced material: blood. The receptor's source is a woman aged 40 to 55 in good health. This receptor carries the CDR3 CASSLGQGKNYGYTF. The DNA reads TGTGCCAGCAGCTTAGGACAGGGGAAGAACTATGGCTACACCTTC.